Sequencing of this T cell receptor beta chain was carried out in a study of cytomegalovirus exposure and HLA in healthy donors. Study results and limitations: Later analysis demonstrated an association between a missense DCLRE1C variant and TCR beta V- and J-gene trimming.

In regard to this clone: Its cognate antigen is unknown.

CDR3 length equals 15 residues. With 6 bases clipped from V and 2 bases from J, the junction kept 9 bases outside the gene matches. Per germline, CDR1 MNHEY and CDR2 SVGAGI. PCR employed 60 Vbeta and 13 Jbeta primers. The assay was immunoSEQ multiplex PCR, and TCRdb's table has in-frame clones only and misses some. The sample shows around 130,000 clones, approximately 81% of them seen only once. The chain carries TRBV6-5 and TRBJ2-5, with 7 bases fitting TRBD1. This sequence originates from a man between 18 and 29 years old in good health and CMV-seronegative. The sample was PBMCs. In DNA form, the CDR3 reads TGTGCCAGCAGCCCCCCAGGACAGGAACAAGAGACCCAGTACTTC. Its translation: CASSPPGQEQETQYF.